The clone carrying this T cell receptor beta chain was seen a handful of times. Its target is not known. V lost 1 base and J lost 5; bases outside the gene matches: 4. The CDR3 loop spans 15 amino acids. From germline, CDR1 is GTSNPN and CDR2 SVGIG (reference sequence). This specimen belongs to a study of T cells in Graves' hyperthyroidism and ophthalmopathy. Study conclusions and caveats: Stable hyperthyroidism was told apart from ophthalmopathy by a model built on 13 V-J features.

It was RNA transcripts that yielded the amplified TCR beta CDR3 regions. The study used the HTBI primer set for a first-round RT-PCR of the TCR CDR3. Using its own MiXCR run on the multiplex PCR reads, TCRdb lists one record per CDR3 protein. In the table there are about 270,000 distinct CDR3 sequences, approximately 23% of which are singletons. Sample: blood. This clonotype originated in a man aged 25 to 45 with Graves' ophthalmopathy. The chain combines TRBV30 with TRBJ2-7, with 14 bases identical to TRBD2. In DNA form, the CDR3 reads TGTGCCTGGAGTGAAGGGACTAGCGGGAGCGACGAGCAGTACTTC. It yields the protein CAWSEGTSGSDEQYF.